A single sample is the source of the 15 T cell receptor beta chains below, sequenced in a study of human T cells and chemical hapten exposure. One entry per CDR3 protein results from TCRdb running MiXCR on the RACE reads. The sample contains around 120,000 distinct CDR3 sequences, 11% of which appear only once. Time point specified: patch test 1, 2 weeks after DPC sensitization. Treatment in this sample: therapeutic diphenylcyclopropenone sensitization with weekly scalp DPC. The sample consisted of whole blood, taken in connection with sensitization to the hapten diphenylcyclopropenone (DPC). The receptor set was obtained from a woman between 40 and 50 years old with alopecia areata. Some clones in this sample may be carry-over from other donors' samples.

The chain joins TRBV6-1 to TRBJ1-1; 9 nucleotides line up with TRBD1. The CDR3 totals 17 residues. Germline V gives CDR1 MNHNS, CDR2 SASEGT. V trimming: 7 bases; J trimming: 2 bases; junction bases outside the gene matches: 14. The CDR3 here is CASIETGGVLGNTEAFF. Written as DNA, the CDR3 is TGTGCCAGCATCGAGACAGGGGGAGTTTTAGGAAACACTGAAGCTTTCTTT.

The genes are TRBV18 and TRBJ2-1; a possible D gene is TRBD2 (6 bases). CDR3 length: 16 residues. V was cut by 2 bases and J by 9 bases, with 20 bases left in between. Germline V gives CDR1 KGHSH, CDR2 LQKENI. CDR3 protein: CASSPSLGGANGEQFF. CDR3 coding DNA: TGTGCCAGCTCACCATCCCTTGGCGGGGCCAATGGTGAGCAGTTCTTC.

This clonotype has a handful of counts. The gene calls are TRBV18 and TRBJ2-1, with D tentatively TRBD2 (6 bases). Deletions cut 1 base from V and 5 bases from J, with 18 bases between. The CDR3 covers 17 residues. CDR1 KGHSH and CDR2 LQKENI come from the germline V gene. The CDR3, as DNA: TGTGCCAGCTCACCACGGGATGCGCGGGGCCTTAACAATGAGCAGTTCTTC. This sequence encodes CASSPRDARGLNNEQFF.

Many counts were recorded for this clonotype. The rearrangement links TRBV6-6 to TRBJ2-2; perhaps TRBD1 as D (6 bases). The length of the CDR3 is 16 residues. Deletions cut 8 bases from V and 5 bases from J, with 21 bases between. CDR1 and CDR2 (germline): MNHNY, SVGAGI (reference sequence). CDR3 bases: TGTGCCAGCTCCCACCGAGTGGGGGCGTCGACCGGGGAGCTGTTTTTT. Translation gives CASSHRVGASTGELFF.

This clonotype turned up a few times. The CDR3 DNA reads TGTGCCAGCAGTTACCGACAGGGGGCGTACGAGCAGTACTTC. Translating it yields CASSYRQGAYEQYF. This chain links TRBV27 with TRBJ2-7; the match to TRBD1 covers 10 bases. The germline gives CDR1 MNHEY, CDR2 SMNVEV (reference sequence). V was pared by 4 bases and J by 4 bases, with 4 bases of the junction left unmatched. The length of the CDR3 is 14 residues.

In this sample, this clonotype turned up many times. The chain couples TRBV7-2 to TRBJ2-3, with D tentatively TRBD1 (5 bases). Germline CDR1 SGHTA, CDR2 FQGNSA. The V gene lost 5 bases and the J gene lost 2 bases, with 11 bases spanning the gap. The CDR3 extends over 14 amino acids. The chain's CDR3 is CASSQTVSTDTQYF. CDR3 sequence (DNA): TGTGCCAGCAGCCAGACAGTCTCCACAGATACGCAGTATTTT.

The chain employs TRBV7-9 and TRBJ1-6; D not resolved. The germline V gene has CDR1 SEHNR and CDR2 FQNEAQ (reference sequence). The CDR3 consists of 14 residues. V lost 5 bases to trimming and J lost 3 bases, with 8 bases between them. The CDR3 nucleotides are TGTGCCAGCAGCGTAAGCGGCTATAATTCACCCCTCCACTTT. This gives the protein CASSVSGYNSPLHF.

In this sample, this clonotype turned up a few times. This chain connects TRBV12-3 or TRBV12-4 to TRBJ2-7; D is unclear. The ends were cut back, 1 base at V and 0 bases at J, with 10 bases in the middle. The CDR3 is made up of 15 amino acids. The CDR3 nucleotides are TGTGCCAGCAGTTTAGATCGGCAACACTCCTACGAGCAGTACTTC. Translation: CASSLDRQHSYEQYF.

The V gene is TRBV29-1, the J gene TRBJ2-3; D might be TRBD2 (7 bases). The germline CDR1 and CDR2 sequences are SQVTM and ANQGSEA. The CDR3 length is 14 residues. V dropped 4 bases and J dropped 2 bases, with 13 bases sitting between them. The CDR3 DNA reads as TGCAGCGTTGGGGCGGGGGCTGACACAGATACGCAGTATTTT. Translation gives CSVGAGADTDTQYF.

The rearrangement joins TRBV11-2 to TRBJ1-1; possibly TRBD1 for D (6 bases). The V gene's germline CDR1 is SGHAT and CDR2 FQNNGV. Trimming removed 5 bases from V and 5 bases from J, with 15 bases in between. The CDR3 sequence is 14 residues long. In DNA form, the CDR3 reads TGTGCCAGCAGCCACTTGCAGGGGCGAACTGAAGCTTTCTTT. It is translated as CASSHLQGRTEAFF. Filled out from reference TRBV11-2 and TRBJ1-1, the complete variable domain reads EAGVAQSPRYKIIEKRQSVAFWCNPISGHATLYWYQQILGQGPKLLIQFQNNGVVDDSQLPKDRFSAERLKGVDSTLKIQPAKLEDSAVYLCASSHLQGRTEAFFGQGTRLTVV.

This clonotype came up a few times. CDR3 sequence (DNA): TGTGCCAGCAGCTTAGAGTGGGGGCGAGGGGATGACGGAAACACCATATATTTT. This translates into CASSLEWGRGDDGNTIYF. The rearrangement links TRBV11-2 to TRBJ1-3, with D possibly being TRBD1 (6 bases). Trimming shortened V by 0 bases and J by 4 bases, and 19 bases separated the two germline ends. Germline CDR1 SGHAT, CDR2 FQNNGV. This CDR3 spans 18 amino acids.

This clonotype showed up many times. The chain joins TRBV28 to TRBJ1-1; no clear D gene. Trimming removed 7 bases at V and 8 bases at J, with 11 bases between. CDR1 is MDHEN, CDR2 SYDVKM, per germline. The CDR3 is 11 residues long. CDR3 sequence reads: CASTLTGEAFF. Here the CDR3 DNA reads TGTGCCAGCACCCTAACGGGGGAAGCTTTCTTT.

This clonotype was picked up many times. V gene TRBV3-1 combines with J gene TRBJ2-7, with 9 bases aligning to TRBD1. V lost 2 bases and J lost 0; bases outside the gene matches: 2. The CDR3 covers 15 residues. CDR1 is LGHDT and CDR2 is YNNKEL in the germline V gene (reference sequence). Here the CDR3 reads CASSQPGQGSYEQYF. CDR3 nucleotide sequence: TGTGCCAGCAGCCAACCGGGACAGGGCTCCTACGAGCAGTACTTC.

Ten or more counts support this clonotype. This sequence joins TRBV7-2 and TRBJ2-3, with 11 bases lining up with TRBD2. V was pared by 2 bases and J by 0 bases, with 7 bases of the junction left unmatched. The CDR3 is 18 residues long. Germline V CDR1 and CDR2: SGHTA, FQGNSA. CDR3 amino acids: CASSLTPSGGSSTDTQYF. The CDR3, as DNA: TGTGCCAGCAGCTTAACGCCTAGCGGGGGGTCCAGCACAGATACGCAGTATTTT.

This clonotype was seen a few times. This chain joins TRBV29-1 and TRBJ1-2, with D possibly matching TRBD1 (6 bases). The CDR3 is 14 amino acids. The V end lost 7 bases, the J end lost 5 bases, and 20 bases lay between the germline ends. Germline CDR1 is SQVTM and CDR2 is ANQGSEA. The CDR3 region is CSAEGHTEGYGYTF. CDR3 nucleotide sequence: TGCAGCGCGGAGGGACACACGGAGGGATATGGCTACACCTTC. The complete variable domain, with remaining parts taken from reference TRBV29-1 and TRBJ1-2, reads SAVISQKPSRDICQRGTSLTIQCQVDSQVTMMFWYRQQPGQSLTLIATANQGSEATYESGFVIDKFPISRPNLTFSTLTVSNMSPEDSSIYLCSAEGHTEGYGYTFGSGTRLTVV.